This record covers a single TCR beta chain. As yet, its antigen is unknown. This entry belongs to a study of shared clonotypes between healthy human individuals. Study-wide results and caveats: A handful of donors showed sharing of 4.5% to 6% of naive CD4 clonotypes. Represented diversity (both genetic and exposure-history) was limited by the small number of donors.

Naive CD8 populations comprised CD45RO-negative cells positively selected for CCR7, excluding terminally differentiated effector memory CD45RA+ cells. Adults of Caucasian background living in Nashville, Tennessee made up all donors. On sorted subsets, replicate PCRs used 150 to 250 ng DNA, or 25,000 to 35,000 T cell genomes. Measured with immunoSEQ multiplex PCR; TCRdb has only the in-frame clones, and not every one. The sample includes about 680,000 clones, about 90% of them seen just once. J was trimmed by 2 bases and V by 1 base; bases with no gene match: 14. The CDR3 extends over 20 amino acids. The rearrangement uses TRBV5-3 and TRBJ2-1; 11 positions match TRBD2. TRBV5-3 is marked as an open reading frame, function uncertain. Sequencing input: naive CD8+ T cells sorted from blood. The TCR sequence derives from a man younger than 45 in good health. In nucleotides, the CDR3 is TGTGCCAGAAGCTTGACGGTGTGGGGTATAGCGGGAGGGCCCTACAATGAGCAGTTCTTC. This sequence encodes CARSLTVWGIAGGPYNEQFF.